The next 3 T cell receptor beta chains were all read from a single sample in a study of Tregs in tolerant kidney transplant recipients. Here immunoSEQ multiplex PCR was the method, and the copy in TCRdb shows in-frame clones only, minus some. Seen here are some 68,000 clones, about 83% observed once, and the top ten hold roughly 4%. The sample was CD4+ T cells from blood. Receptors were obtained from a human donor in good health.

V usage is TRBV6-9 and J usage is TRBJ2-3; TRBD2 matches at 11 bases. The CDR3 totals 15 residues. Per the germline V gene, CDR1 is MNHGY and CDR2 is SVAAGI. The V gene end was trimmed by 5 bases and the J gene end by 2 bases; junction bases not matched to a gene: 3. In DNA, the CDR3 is TGTGCCAGCAGTCCGACTAGCGGGGCCACAGATACGCAGTATTTT. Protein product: CASSPTSGATDTQYF.

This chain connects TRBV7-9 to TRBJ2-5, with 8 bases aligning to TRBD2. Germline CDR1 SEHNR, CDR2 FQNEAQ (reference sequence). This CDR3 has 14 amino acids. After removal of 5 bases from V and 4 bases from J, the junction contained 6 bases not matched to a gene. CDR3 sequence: CASSPQAGVETQYF. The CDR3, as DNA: TGTGCCAGCAGCCCTCAAGCGGGGGTAGAGACCCAGTACTTC.

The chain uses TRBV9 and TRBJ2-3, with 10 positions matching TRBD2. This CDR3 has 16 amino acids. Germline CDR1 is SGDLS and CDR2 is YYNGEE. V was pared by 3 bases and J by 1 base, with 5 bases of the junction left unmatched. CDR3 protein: CASSAPLAGGTDTQYF. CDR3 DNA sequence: TGTGCCAGCAGCGCTCCCCTAGCGGGGGGCACAGATACGCAGTATTTT.